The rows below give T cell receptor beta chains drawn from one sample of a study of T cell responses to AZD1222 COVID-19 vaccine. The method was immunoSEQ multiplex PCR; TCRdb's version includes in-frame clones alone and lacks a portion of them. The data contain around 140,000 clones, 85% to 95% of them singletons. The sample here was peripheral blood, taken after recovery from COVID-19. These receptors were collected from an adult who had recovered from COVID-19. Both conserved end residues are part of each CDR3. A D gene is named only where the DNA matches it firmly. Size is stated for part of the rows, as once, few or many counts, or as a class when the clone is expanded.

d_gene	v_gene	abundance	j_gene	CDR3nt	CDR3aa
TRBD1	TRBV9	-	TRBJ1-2	TGTGCCAGCAGCTTAATCACAGGGGGCATTGGCTACACCTTC	CASSLITGGIGYTF
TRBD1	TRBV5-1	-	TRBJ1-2	TGCGCCAGCAGCATCCAGGGGGCGGACTATGGCTACACCTTC	CASSIQGADYGYTF
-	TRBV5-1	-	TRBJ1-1	TGCGCCAGCAGCTTGACAGAGACGAACACTGAAGCTTTCTTT	CASSLTETNTEAFF
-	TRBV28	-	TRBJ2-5	TGTGCCAGCAGTCTAGACATCGCCGGAGAGACCCAGTACTTC	CASSLDIAGETQYF
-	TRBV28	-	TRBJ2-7	TGTGCCAGCGCTCCGGGACTGACATACGAGCAGTACTTC	CASAPGLTYEQYF
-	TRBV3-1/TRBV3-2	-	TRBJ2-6	TGTGCCAGCAGCCAAGATAAGCCGGTACGTGGGGCCAACGTCCTGACTTTC	CASSQDKPVRGANVLTF
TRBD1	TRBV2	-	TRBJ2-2	TGTGCCAGCAGCGGGGACAGGGTGGTCGGGGAGCTGTTTTTT	CASSGDRVVGELFF
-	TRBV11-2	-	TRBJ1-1	TGTGCCAGCAGCACCGACCCAACAGGGAACACTGAAGCTTTCTTT	CASSTDPTGNTEAFF
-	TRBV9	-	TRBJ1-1	TGTGCCAGCAGCGTAGTTCAGGGGATGAACACTGAAGCTTTCTTT	CASSVVQGMNTEAFF
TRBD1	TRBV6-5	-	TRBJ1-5	TGTGCCACGGGCAGGACAGGGGGTGAGGGTCAGCCCCAGCATTTT	CATGRTGGEGQPQHF
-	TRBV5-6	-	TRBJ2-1	TGTGCCAGCAGCGGACTTAATGAGCAGTTCTTC	CASSGLNEQFF
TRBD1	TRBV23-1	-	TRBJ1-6	TGCGCCAGCAGTCAACCGCATCCGGGACAGGAGAGGGATTCACCCCTCCACTTT	CASSQPHPGQERDSPLHF
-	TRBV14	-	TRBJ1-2	TGTGCCAGCAGCCACAGGGGCCTTGACTATGGCTACACCTTC	CASSHRGLDYGYTF
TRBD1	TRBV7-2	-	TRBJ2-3	TGTGCCAGCAGCACCAGGACAGGACGCACAGATACGCAGTATTTT	CASSTRTGRTDTQYF
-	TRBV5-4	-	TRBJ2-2	TGTGCCAGCAGCTTTACCACCGGGGAGCTGTTTTTT	CASSFTTGELFF
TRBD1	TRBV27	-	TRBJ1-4	TGTGCCAGCAGCCCCGGGACAGGGAACGAAAAACTGTTTTTT	CASSPGTGNEKLFF
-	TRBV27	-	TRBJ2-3	TGTGCCAGCAGTTTACTTAAGGGGGCAGATACGCAGTATTTT	CASSLLKGADTQYF
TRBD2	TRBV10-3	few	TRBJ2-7	TGTGCCATCAGTGGGGGAGGGCGGACGAGCTCCTACGAGCAGTACTTC	CAISGGGRTSSYEQYF
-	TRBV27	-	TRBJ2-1	TGTGCCAGCAGCACTGGGGGGGCTAGTGAGCAGTTCTTC	CASSTGGASEQFF
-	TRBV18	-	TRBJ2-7	TGTGCCAGCTCACCAAGGGGCAGGCTGGCCGAGCAGTACTTC	CASSPRGRLAEQYF
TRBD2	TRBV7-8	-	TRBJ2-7	TGTGCCAGCAGCTTCGGGACTAGCGGGGACTCCTACGAGCAGTACTTC	CASSFGTSGDSYEQYF
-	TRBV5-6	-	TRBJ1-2	TGTGCCAGCAGCCCAGGGGAATATGGCTACACCTTC	CASSPGEYGYTF
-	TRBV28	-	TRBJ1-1	TGTGCCAGCAACCCTTCCGGGCTGAACACTGAAGCTTTCTTT	CASNPSGLNTEAFF
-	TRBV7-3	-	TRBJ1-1	TGTGCCAGCAGCTCTCGGACAGCTATGAACACTGAAGCTTTCTTT	CASSSRTAMNTEAFF
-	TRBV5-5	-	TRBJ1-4	TGTGCCAGCAGCTCCGCGCAGGGGCTGGGGGAAAAACTGTTTTTT	CASSSAQGLGEKLFF
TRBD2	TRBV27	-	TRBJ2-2	TGTGCCAGCAGCCATATCCGACTAGCGGGAGCGTTTTCCACCGGGGAGCTGTTTTTT	CASSHIRLAGAFSTGELFF
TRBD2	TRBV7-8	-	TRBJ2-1	TGTGCCAGCAGCTTAGAGGTACGCCGGGAGGACGGGGATGAGCAGTTCTTC	CASSLEVRREDGDEQFF
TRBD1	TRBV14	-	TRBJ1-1	TGTGCCAGCAGAGGACAGGGGGGAACTGAAGCTTTCTTT	CASRGQGGTEAFF
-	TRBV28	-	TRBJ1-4	TGTGCCAGCAGTCCTTGGGTGCGGGGGGGCGTCACTAATGAAAAACTGTTTTTT	CASSPWVRGGVTNEKLFF
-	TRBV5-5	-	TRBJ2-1	TGTGCCAGCAGCTTGGGGCAGGGATGGTGGGACAATGAGCAGTTCTTC	CASSLGQGWWDNEQFF
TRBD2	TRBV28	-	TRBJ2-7	TGTGCCAGCAGGGGGACTAGCGGATCCTACGAGCAGTACTTC	CASRGTSGSYEQYF
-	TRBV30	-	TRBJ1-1	TGTGCCTGGACGTTATCCGGAGTGAACACTGAAGCTTTCTTT	CAWTLSGVNTEAFF
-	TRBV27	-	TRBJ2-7	TGTGCCAGCACTGTAGCCGTTTTTCACTCCTACGAGCAGTACTTC	CASTVAVFHSYEQYF
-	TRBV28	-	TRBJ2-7	TGTGCCGGCCAGTCGGGCGCAAGCTACGAGCAGTACTTC	CAGQSGASYEQYF
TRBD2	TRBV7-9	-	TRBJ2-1	TGTGCCAGCAGCCAAGGCTGGGCTAGCGGGAGGGCCGGTGGCAATGAGCAGTTCTTC	CASSQGWASGRAGGNEQFF
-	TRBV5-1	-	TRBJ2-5	TGCGCCAGCAGCTTTACCACCCAAGAGACCCAGTACTTC	CASSFTTQETQYF
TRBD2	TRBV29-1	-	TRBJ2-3	TGCAGCTACTGGAGCGGGAGGGGGAAGTATTTT	CSYWSGRGKYF
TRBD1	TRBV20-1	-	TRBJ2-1	TGCAGTGCTAGTTCGGGACAGCACGGAATCGAGCAGTTCTTC	CSASSGQHGIEQFF
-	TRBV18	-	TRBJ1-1	TGTGCCAGCTCACCGTCGAATCTAGGAGCTTTCTTT	CASSPSNLGAFF
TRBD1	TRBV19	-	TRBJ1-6	TGTGCCAGTAGCCGGGACAGGGGGCCAAATTCACCCCTCCACTTT	CASSRDRGPNSPLHF
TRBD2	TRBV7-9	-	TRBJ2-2	TGTGCCACCACCCCCGGGACTAGCGGGACAACGAACACCGGGGAGCTGTTTTTT	CATTPGTSGTTNTGELFF
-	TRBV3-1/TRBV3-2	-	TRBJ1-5	TGTGCCAGCAGCCTCGGCAATCAGCCCCAGCATTTT	CASSLGNQPQHF
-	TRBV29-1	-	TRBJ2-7	TGCAGCGTTGGCCGGGACCAACCCCCTTACGAGCAGTACTTC	CSVGRDQPPYEQYF
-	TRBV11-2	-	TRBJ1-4	TGTGCCACCGGAGAGGGGGGTTCACTGTTTTTT	CATGEGGSLFF
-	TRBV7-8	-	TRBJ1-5	TGTGCCAGCAGCTTACTTGAAGGCAATCAGCCCCAGCATTTT	CASSLLEGNQPQHF
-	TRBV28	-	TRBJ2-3	TGTGCCAGCAGTTTATCCCAGACGAGAGATACGCAGTATTTT	CASSLSQTRDTQYF
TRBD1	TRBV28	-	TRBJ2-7	TGTGCCAGCAGTTTCCTTACAGGGGGCACCTACTACGAGCAGTACTTC	CASSFLTGGTYYEQYF
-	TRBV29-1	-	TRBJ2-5	TGCAGCATCCGACGAGGAGAGACCCAGTACTTC	CSIRRGETQYF
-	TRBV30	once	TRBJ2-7	TGTGCCTGGAGTGCGCCTCATGGGGCTAGTACCTACGAGCAGTACTTC	CAWSAPHGASTYEQYF
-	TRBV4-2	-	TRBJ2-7	TGTGCCAGCAGCCCCCGGAGAGGGGGGGACTACGAGCAGTACTTC	CASSPRRGGDYEQYF
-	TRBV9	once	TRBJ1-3	TGTGCCAGCAGCCCCCGTCACGTATCCTCTGGAAACACCATATATTTT	CASSPRHVSSGNTIYF
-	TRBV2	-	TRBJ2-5	TGTGCCAGCAGTGAACAAGAGTCACTCCGCCGGGAGACCCAGTACTTC	CASSEQESLRRETQYF
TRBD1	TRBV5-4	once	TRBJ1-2	TGTGCCAGCAGCTTGGACAGGGGCTATGGCTACACCTTC	CASSLDRGYGYTF
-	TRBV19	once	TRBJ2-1	TGTGCCAGTAGCGCAGGGGTCGCGTACAATGAGCAGTTCTTC	CASSAGVAYNEQFF
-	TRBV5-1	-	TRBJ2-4	TGCGCCAGCAGCTTAAGGCGACCCGAAGCCAAAAACATTCAGTACTTC	CASSLRRPEAKNIQYF
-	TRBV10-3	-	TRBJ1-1	TGTGCCATCAGGGGAAGACCCATGAACACTGAAGCTTTCTTT	CAIRGRPMNTEAFF